The text below deals with one TCR beta chain. The antigen it binds to is not known. The record has no base qualities; no much larger clone is one base away. The CDR3 runs 15 residues from the cysteine to the phenylalanine. Just CDR3 DNA is preserved here, 45 bases in frame from base 1. Reading the germline V gene gives CDR1 MDHEN and CDR2 SYDVKM. V is trimmed back by 7 bases and J by 4 bases, and the junction contains 6 bases that no gene match accounts for. The sample belongs to a study of identical twins (dated by TCRdb to the mid-2010s). Looking at the study overall: To test whether fetal clonotypes persist, the study used deep sequencing on TCR alpha and beta repertoires from monozygotic twins, unrelated adults of various ages, and cord blood. To rule out contamination, replicate twin experiments were performed at different times with different library preparation protocols. Broad study findings and their caveats: Invariant T cells such as MAIT and iNKT could partly confound zero-insertion analyses, though diverse VJ usage argued against this for most clonotypes. Abundant cord blood beta clonotypes had fewer insertions, young adult naive repertoires showed a similar but weaker trend, and memory repertoires showed no such trend. Compared with coincidental sharing between unrelated individuals, out-of-frame TCR alpha sequences shared between twins showed an excess of sequences with low generation probability. A weaker excess of twin sharing was found in beta out-of-frame sequences because the signal-to-noise ratio was lowered by fewer shared sequences. Because the same donors could not be followed over many years, conclusions were based on cross-sectional statistical analysis. Out-of-frame TCR alpha sharing in monozygotic twins was systematically underestimated by recombination models, whereas sharing between unrelated individuals was in agreement with the recombination models.

The library relied on 5' RACE. The listed sequencing device is Illumina HiSeq 2000. Template switching introduced a universal primer binding site; the final cDNA contained a unique molecular identifier, enabling accurate counting of TCR cDNA molecules. Specific primers in the conserved constant-segment region were used to synthesize first-strand cDNA for TCR alpha and beta chains. To control for contamination, each cDNA library was double barcoded with a SMART-Mk sample barcode plus Illumina barcodes. TruSeq adapter sequences along with Illumina sample barcodes were introduced in two successive PCR steps. The Illumina HiSeq platform was used with custom primers to sequence TCR alpha and beta cDNA libraries. On the authors' methods: MiGEC was used to process raw reads and extract unique molecular identifiers, and MiXCR was used to find CDR3 positions. For each individual, recombination models were inferred using an EM algorithm with the repgenHMM and IGoR tools. Shared clonotypes were analyzed with the tcR package in R, and sharing was normalized by the product of cloneset sizes. To study raw recombination without the effects of thymic and clonal selection, out-of-frame nonproductive sequences were analyzed. TCRdb trimmed the raw reads at Q25, called clones with MiXCR and kept productive beta chains. Every entry covers one CDR3 protein and lists the most common genes and DNA from its rows. In this record, the V and J calls reflect TCRdb's handling and not the investigators' own analysis. The sample table contains a few hundred thousand distinct CDR3 sequences; only one count was recorded for over 8.5% of them. 7% to 8.5% of the sample is in the top ten clones.

Only healthy Caucasian donors were included. The twin cohort consisted of three pairs of female monozygotic twins, all aged roughly 18 to 30 years. CD4+ and CD8+ T cell populations were isolated with positive isolation kits from Invitrogen. The data also belong to a second study, concerning yellow fever vaccine responses in identical twins. As described in the second report: The T cell response to vaccination in identical twins was reported by the authors to appear partly convergent and partly personalized. In the study, vaccine-responding T cell clones were precisely tracked in identical twins.

The sequencing sample was made of CD8+ T cells sorted from blood. This chain is built from TRBV28 and TRBJ2-3, with 12 central nucleotides matching TRBD1. The receptor comes from a woman aged 18-29 years in good health. This receptor carries the CDR3 CASNPGQGASDTQYF. The DNA sequence reads TGTGCCAGCAATCCGGGACAGGGGGCTTCAGATACGCAGTATTTT.